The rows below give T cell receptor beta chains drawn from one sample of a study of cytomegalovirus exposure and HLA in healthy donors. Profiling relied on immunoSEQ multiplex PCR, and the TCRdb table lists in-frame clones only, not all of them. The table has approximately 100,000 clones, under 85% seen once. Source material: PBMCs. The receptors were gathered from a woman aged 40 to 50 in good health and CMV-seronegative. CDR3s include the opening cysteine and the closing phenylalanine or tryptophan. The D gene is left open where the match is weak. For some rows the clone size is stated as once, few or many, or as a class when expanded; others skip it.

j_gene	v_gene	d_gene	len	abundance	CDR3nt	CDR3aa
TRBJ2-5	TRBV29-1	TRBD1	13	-	TGCAGCGTTGACGCAGGGGGTCGAGAGACCCAGTACTTC	CSVDAGGRETQYF
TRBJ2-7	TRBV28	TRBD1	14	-	TGTGCCAGCAGGGGGACAGGGGCGAGATACGAGCAGTACTTC	CASRGTGARYEQYF
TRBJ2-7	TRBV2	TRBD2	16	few	TGTGCCAGCAGTTGGGATACTAGCGGGTCAACCTACGAGCAGTACTTC	CASSWDTSGSTYEQYF
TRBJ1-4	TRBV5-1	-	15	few	TGCGCCAGCAGCCTCGACACTGCAACTAATGAAAAACTGTTTTTT	CASSLDTATNEKLFF
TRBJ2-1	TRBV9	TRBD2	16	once	TGTGCCAGCAGCGTAGAGGGCGAGCGGGGTATCTATGAGCAGTTCTTC	CASSVEGERGIYEQFF
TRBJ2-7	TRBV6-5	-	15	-	TGTGCCAGCAGTTACTCGTTTGAGGGTAGCTACGAGCAGTACTTC	CASSYSFEGSYEQYF
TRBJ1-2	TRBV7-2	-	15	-	TGTGCCAGCAGCTTCCCCCAGGGTGAAAACTATGGCTACACCTTC	CASSFPQGENYGYTF
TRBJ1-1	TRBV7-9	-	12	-	TGTTCCAGCAGCTTTCAAGTGGCAGAAGCTTTCTTT	CSSSFQVAEAFF
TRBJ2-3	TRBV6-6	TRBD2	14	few	TGTGCCAGCAGCCCTGGACTAGTTACAGATACGCAGTATTTT	CASSPGLVTDTQYF
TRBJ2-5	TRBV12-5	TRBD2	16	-	TGTGCTAGTGGCCACTCCCAGCGGGGGGGAAAAGAGACCCAGTACTTC	CASGHSQRGGKETQYF
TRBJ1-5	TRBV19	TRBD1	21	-	TGTGCCAGTATGGGGGCTCAACCCCTGCGACAGGGCACCTACAGCAATCAGCCCCAGCATTTT	CASMGAQPLRQGTYSNQPQHF
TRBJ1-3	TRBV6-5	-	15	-	TGTGCCAGCAGTCCCGACTTTCTTGGTGGAAACACCATATATTTT	CASSPDFLGGNTIYF
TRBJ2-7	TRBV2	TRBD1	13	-	TGTGCCAGCAGGGGGGACAGGGGTAACGAGCAGTACTTC	CASRGDRGNEQYF
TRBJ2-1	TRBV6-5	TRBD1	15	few	TGTGCCAGCAGTTACTTCGAGGGGGCCTTACGAGAGCAGTTCTTC	CASSYFEGALREQFF
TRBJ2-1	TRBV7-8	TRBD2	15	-	TGTGCCAGCAGCGTTAGCGGGAGCTCCTACAATGAGCAGTTCTTC	CASSVSGSSYNEQFF
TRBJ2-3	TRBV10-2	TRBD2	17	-	TGCGCCAGCAGTGATTTCAGACTAGCGAGAAGCACAGATACGCAGTATTTT	CASSDFRLARSTDTQYF
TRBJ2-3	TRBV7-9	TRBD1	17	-	TGTGCCAGCAGCTTAGCGGACAGGGGGCGACGAACAGATACGCAGTATTTT	CASSLADRGRRTDTQYF
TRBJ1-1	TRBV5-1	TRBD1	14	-	TGCGCCAGCAGCCCGGGACAGGGAAACACTGAAGCTTTCTTT	CASSPGQGNTEAFF
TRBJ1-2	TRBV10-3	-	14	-	TGTGCCATCAGTGAGCGGGGGACTAACTATGGCTACACCTTC	CAISERGTNYGYTF
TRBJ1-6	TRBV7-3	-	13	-	TGTGCCAGCAGCCCTACAGTTCGTTCACCCCTCCACTTT	CASSPTVRSPLHF
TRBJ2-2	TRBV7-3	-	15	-	TGTGCCAGCAGCTTAGCCCGGGCGGGCACCGGGGAGCTGTTTTTT	CASSLARAGTGELFF
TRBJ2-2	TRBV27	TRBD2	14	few	TGTGCCAGCCGGCGGGGGGGCAACACCGGGGAGCTGTTTTTT	CASRRGGNTGELFF
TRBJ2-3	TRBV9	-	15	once	TGTGCCAGCAGCGGAAGGGGGTTCATAGAAGATACGCAGTATTTT	CASSGRGFIEDTQYF
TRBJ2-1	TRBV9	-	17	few	TGTGCCAGCAGCCTTGGGTACAGGGTTAGCTCCTACAATGAGCAGTTCTTC	CASSLGYRVSSYNEQFF
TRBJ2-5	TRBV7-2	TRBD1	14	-	TGTGCCAGCAGCTTACTGGGCAGGGGGGAGACCCAGTACTTC	CASSLLGRGETQYF
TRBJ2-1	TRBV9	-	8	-	TGTGCCAGCAGACGGGGGTTCTTC	CASRRGFF
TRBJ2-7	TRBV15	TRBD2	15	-	TGTGCCACCAGCGCGGGACTAGCGGATTACTACGAGCAGTACTTC	CATSAGLADYYEQYF
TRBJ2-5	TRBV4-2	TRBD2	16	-	TGTGCCAGCAGCCAATCCACGACTAGCGTAGAAGAGACCCAGTACTTC	CASSQSTTSVEETQYF
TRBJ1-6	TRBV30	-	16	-	TGTGCCTGGGCCAGTGCGACAGGCGCTTATAATTCACCCCTCCACTTT	CAWASATGAYNSPLHF
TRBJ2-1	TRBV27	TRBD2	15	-	TGTGCCAGTAAACCCGGGACTAGCGGGACCCTGGAGCAGTTCTTC	CASKPGTSGTLEQFF
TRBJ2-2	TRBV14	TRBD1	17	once	TGTGCCAGCAGCCATCGTGGGCAGGGGGTGAGCACCGGGGAGCTGTTTTTT	CASSHRGQGVSTGELFF
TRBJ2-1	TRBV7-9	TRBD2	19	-	TGTGCCAGCAGCCCCCGTATGGCGGGAGGCCCTTCATCGTACAATGAGCAGTTCTTC	CASSPRMAGGPSSYNEQFF
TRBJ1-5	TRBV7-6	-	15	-	TGTGCCAGCAGCTTAGTGGCAGGGGGCAATCAGCCCCAGCATTTT	CASSLVAGGNQPQHF
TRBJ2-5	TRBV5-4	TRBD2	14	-	TGTGCCAGCAGCACCGGACTAGCGGAAGAGACCCAGTACTTC	CASSTGLAEETQYF
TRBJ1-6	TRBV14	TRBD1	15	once	TGTGCCAGCAGCCAAGAAGGCAGGGGGAATTCACCCCTCCACTTT	CASSQEGRGNSPLHF
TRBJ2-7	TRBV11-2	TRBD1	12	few	TGTGCCAGCAGTAGGACAGGGCGCGAGCAGTACTTC	CASSRTGREQYF
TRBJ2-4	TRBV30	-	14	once	TGTGCCTGGAGTGTAAGCGGGGCCAAAAACATTCAGTACTTC	CAWSVSGAKNIQYF
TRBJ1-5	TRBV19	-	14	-	TGTGCCAGTAGCAGGGGTCTTAGCAATCAGCCCCAGCATTTT	CASSRGLSNQPQHF
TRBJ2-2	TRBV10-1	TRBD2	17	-	TGCGCCAGCAGTGAGTTTACTAGCGGAGCGAACACCGGGGAGCTGTTTTTT	CASSEFTSGANTGELFF
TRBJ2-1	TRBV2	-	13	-	TGTGCCAGCAGTGCGGGATGGGCCAATGAGCAGTTCTTC	CASSAGWANEQFF
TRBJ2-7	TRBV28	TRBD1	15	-	TGTGCCAGCAGTGAGCTGACAGGGGGCCGTCGCGAGCAGTACTTC	CASSELTGGRREQYF
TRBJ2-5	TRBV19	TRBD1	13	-	TGTGCCAGTTCCGGGACAGTTGAGGAGACCCAGTACTTC	CASSGTVEETQYF
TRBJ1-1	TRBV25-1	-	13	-	TGTGCCAGCACCCTGGACAGCAACACTGAAGCTTTCTTT	CASTLDSNTEAFF
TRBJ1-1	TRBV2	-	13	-	TGTGCCAGCAGTCGCAGGGTAACCACTGAAGCTTTCTTT	CASSRRVTTEAFF
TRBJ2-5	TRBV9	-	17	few	TGTGCCAGCAGCGTAGTTGGAACAGGTACGTTACAAGAGACCCAGTACTTC	CASSVVGTGTLQETQYF